The T cell receptor beta chain described here comes from a study of CD8 T cells in Susac syndrome. Sequencing of TCR beta covered CD8+ and CD4+ T cells obtained from blood. The CDR3 sequence is 16 residues long. V lost 0 bases and J 0 bases, leaving 9 bases between the germline ends. Germline V lookup: CDR1 LNHNV, CDR2 YYDKDF (reference sequence). An input of roughly 0.5 to 1 ug of RNA was subjected to reverse transcription using random hexamers. A multiplex approach, immunoSEQ multiplex PCR, amplified TCR beta CDR3 across 54 Vbeta and 13 Jbeta. TCRdb called the immunoSEQ multiplex PCR reads again in MiXCR, with one record for every CDR3 protein. The sample lists over 100,000 distinct CDR3 sequences, 96% occurring once.

Source material: CD4+ T cells from PBMCs. V gene TRBV15 combines with J gene TRBJ2-1, with a possible D match to TRBD2 (6 bases). This clonotype was obtained from a human donor with Susac syndrome. Written as DNA, the CDR3 is TGTGCCACCAGCAGAGATCCCGGGAGCTCCTACAATGAGCAGTTCTTC. Encoded protein: CATSRDPGSSYNEQFF.